This T cell receptor (beta chain) was observed in a study of technical replicates of blood from several donors. J was trimmed by 1 base and V by 4 bases; bases with no gene match: 9. The CDR3 contains 16 residues. Germline CDR1 reads KGHSH; CDR2 reads LQKENI. Using immunoSEQ multiplex PCR, the repertoire was profiled, and TCRdb retains in-frame clones only, with some absent. Here the sample spans about 89,000 clones, 94% being singletons. The sequence was collected from a human donor in good health. Input material: T cells isolated from PBMCs. The rearrangement links TRBV18 to TRBJ2-7, with 8 bases fitting TRBD1. The CDR3 DNA follows: TGTGCCAGCTCACACCCGGACAGGGCAGGATCCTACGAGCAGTACTTC. Residues: CASSHPDRAGSYEQYF.